This is a list of T cell receptor beta chains from one sample in a study of neurological immune-mediated disorders. From the 5' RACE reads, TCRdb called clonotypes with MiXCR, one entry per CDR3 protein. The sample carries tens of thousands of distinct CDR3 sequences, more than 9% recorded once. Sequenced input: CD4+ T cells from blood. Receptor source: a woman younger than 45 with HTLV-1-associated myelopathy (HAM/TSP). Both conserved end residues are part of each CDR3. A D gene is named only where the DNA matches it firmly. Clone size, where shown, is once, few, many, or a class for clones that have expanded.

abundance: many; j_gene: TRBJ2-6; v_gene: TRBV19; d_gene: -; CDR3aa: CASSMGESGANVLTF; CDR3nt: TGTGCCAGTAGTATGGGGGAGTCTGGGGCCAACGTCCTGACTTTC
abundance: -; j_gene: TRBJ1-2; v_gene: TRBV13; d_gene: -; CDR3aa: CASSIRGGWSNGYTF; CDR3nt: TGTGCCAGCAGCATACGGGGCGGCTGGAGCAATGGCTACACCTTC
abundance: many; j_gene: TRBJ2-6; v_gene: TRBV2; d_gene: TRBD1; CDR3aa: CASGRDRSSSGANVLTF; CDR3nt: TGTGCCAGTGGCCGGGACAGGAGCTCCTCTGGGGCCAACGTCCTGACTTTC
abundance: -; j_gene: TRBJ2-1; v_gene: TRBV18; d_gene: -; CDR3aa: CASSPEGYEQFF; CDR3nt: TGTGCCAGCTCACCGGAGGGCTATGAGCAGTTCTTC
abundance: few; j_gene: TRBJ1-2; v_gene: TRBV12-3/TRBV12-4; d_gene: TRBD1; CDR3aa: CASRKTGGTNYGYTF; CDR3nt: TGTGCCAGCAGAAAGACAGGGGGCACTAACTATGGCTACACCTTC
abundance: many; j_gene: TRBJ1-3; v_gene: TRBV9; d_gene: -; CDR3aa: CASVGGDISGNTIYF; CDR3nt: TGTGCCAGCGTCGGGGGCGACATCTCTGGAAACACCATATATTTT
abundance: many; j_gene: TRBJ2-5; v_gene: TRBV5-1; d_gene: -; CDR3aa: CASSQTWGQETQYF; CDR3nt: TGCGCCAGCAGCCAGACGTGGGGTCAAGAGACCCAGTACTTC
abundance: many; j_gene: TRBJ1-4; v_gene: TRBV10-3; d_gene: TRBD1; CDR3aa: CAISAQGANNEKLFF; CDR3nt: TGTGCCATCAGTGCACAGGGGGCAAATAATGAAAAACTGTTTTTT
abundance: many; j_gene: TRBJ1-4; v_gene: TRBV12-3/TRBV12-4; d_gene: -; CDR3aa: CASSSPGYTSTNEKLFF; CDR3nt: TGTGCCAGCAGTTCCCCCGGTTATACCTCAACTAATGAAAAACTGTTTTTT
abundance: many; j_gene: TRBJ2-7; v_gene: TRBV3-1; d_gene: -; CDR3aa: CASSQGWGPYEQYF; CDR3nt: TGTGCCAGCAGCCAAGGATGGGGCCCTTACGAGCAGTACTTC
abundance: few; j_gene: TRBJ1-5; v_gene: TRBV6-5; d_gene: -; CDR3aa: CASPEGGAGQPQHF; CDR3nt: TGTGCCAGCCCCGAGGGGGGGGCGGGTCAGCCCCAGCATTTT
abundance: many; j_gene: TRBJ2-3; v_gene: TRBV10-3; d_gene: TRBD1; CDR3aa: CASTTGGRTDTQYF; CDR3nt: TGTGCCAGCACGACAGGGGGTAGGACAGATACGCAGTATTTT
abundance: many; j_gene: TRBJ1-5; v_gene: TRBV12-3/TRBV12-4; d_gene: -; CDR3aa: CASSLEGNSNQPQHF; CDR3nt: TGTGCCAGCAGTTTAGAAGGGAATAGCAATCAGCCCCAGCATTTT
abundance: many; j_gene: TRBJ2-2; v_gene: TRBV20-1; d_gene: TRBD1; CDR3aa: CSALGTDINTGELFF; CDR3nt: TGCAGTGCCTTAGGGACAGACATCAACACCGGGGAGCTGTTTTTT
abundance: many; j_gene: TRBJ2-3; v_gene: TRBV10-3; d_gene: -; CDR3aa: CAISEDGGATDTQYF; CDR3nt: TGTGCCATCAGTGAGGACGGTGGGGCCACAGATACGCAGTATTTT
abundance: many; j_gene: TRBJ2-3; v_gene: TRBV20-1; d_gene: TRBD2; CDR3aa: CSASPGGKTDTQYF; CDR3nt: TGCAGTGCTAGTCCGGGGGGGAAAACAGATACGCAGTATTTT
abundance: once; j_gene: TRBJ2-1; v_gene: TRBV2; d_gene: TRBD2; CDR3aa: CASSDFAGGPYNEQLF; CDR3nt: TGTGCCAGCAGTGACTTTGCGGGGGGGCCCTACAATGAGCAGTTATTC
abundance: many; j_gene: TRBJ1-2; v_gene: TRBV20-1; d_gene: -; CDR3aa: CSARVIGDYGYTF; CDR3nt: TGCAGTGCTAGAGTCATAGGGGATTATGGCTACACCTTC
abundance: many; j_gene: TRBJ2-3; v_gene: TRBV10-3; d_gene: TRBD2; CDR3aa: CAIASGANMDTQYF; CDR3nt: TGTGCCATCGCTAGCGGGGCGAATATGGATACGCAGTATTTT
abundance: many; j_gene: TRBJ2-2; v_gene: TRBV5-1; d_gene: -; CDR3aa: CASSLSGTWGTGELFF; CDR3nt: TGCGCCAGCAGCTTGAGTGGAACATGGGGAACCGGGGAGCTGTTTTTT
abundance: -; j_gene: TRBJ2-2; v_gene: TRBV18; d_gene: -; CDR3aa: CASSPPQGNTGELFF; CDR3nt: TGTGCCAGCTCACCACCGCAGGGGAACACCGGGGAGCTGTTTTTT
abundance: many; j_gene: TRBJ1-1; v_gene: TRBV19; d_gene: -; CDR3aa: CASSIVPGTEAFF; CDR3nt: TGTGCCAGTAGTATAGTTCCGGGCACTGAAGCTTTCTTT
abundance: many; j_gene: TRBJ1-2; v_gene: TRBV5-1; d_gene: TRBD1; CDR3aa: CASSLGQGTYGYTF; CDR3nt: TGCGCCAGCAGCCTAGGACAGGGGACCTATGGCTACACCTTC
abundance: many; j_gene: TRBJ1-2; v_gene: TRBV5-1; d_gene: TRBD1; CDR3aa: CASSPDRGRGYTF; CDR3nt: TGCGCCAGCAGTCCTGACAGGGGACGTGGCTACACCTTC
abundance: many; j_gene: TRBJ2-7; v_gene: TRBV5-1; d_gene: TRBD1; CDR3aa: CASSRDRSSYEQYF; CDR3nt: TGCGCCAGCAGCAGGGACAGGAGCTCCTACGAGCAGTACTTC
abundance: many; j_gene: TRBJ2-6; v_gene: TRBV5-5; d_gene: -; CDR3aa: CASSLVGTGANVLTF; CDR3nt: TGTGCCAGCAGCTTGGTTGGGACTGGGGCCAACGTCCTGACTTTC
abundance: many; j_gene: TRBJ2-3; v_gene: TRBV20-1; d_gene: TRBD2; CDR3aa: CSARSPGLAAVDTQYF; CDR3nt: TGCAGTGCTAGATCGCCGGGACTAGCGGCGGTAGATACGCAGTATTTT
abundance: -; j_gene: TRBJ2-7; v_gene: TRBV19; d_gene: -; CDR3aa: CASSNRPDRRDSYEQYF; CDR3nt: TGTGCCAGTAGTAACAGACCTGACAGGCGAGACTCCTACGAGCAGTACTTC
abundance: many; j_gene: TRBJ1-1; v_gene: TRBV25-1; d_gene: -; CDR3aa: CASSGLGHKAFF; CDR3nt: TGTGCCAGCAGTGGCCTCGGGCATAAAGCTTTCTTT
abundance: many; j_gene: TRBJ2-4; v_gene: TRBV25-1; d_gene: -; CDR3aa: CASSHARGAKNIQYF; CDR3nt: TGTGCCAGCAGTCATGCTAGGGGAGCCAAAAACATTCAGTACTTC
abundance: many; j_gene: TRBJ2-5; v_gene: TRBV5-1; d_gene: -; CDR3aa: CASSLVGNGEETQYF; CDR3nt: TGCGCCAGCAGCTTGGTAGGGAACGGGGAGGAGACCCAGTACTTC
abundance: few; j_gene: TRBJ2-3; v_gene: TRBV29-1; d_gene: TRBD1; CDR3aa: CSVDGTEGSWTDTQYF; CDR3nt: TGCAGCGTTGATGGGACAGAAGGTTCTTGGACAGATACGCAGTATTTT